This TCR beta chain was sequenced during a study of early T cells in non-severe SARS-CoV-2 infection. J gave up 1 base and V 6 bases, and 6 bases lay outside the gene matches. The CDR3 contains 14 residues. Per the germline V gene, CDR1 is MNHEY and CDR2 is SMNVEV (reference sequence). TCRdb fed the 5' RACE reads into MiXCR, producing one record per CDR3 protein. The sample shows tens of thousands of distinct CDR3 sequences, 9.5% of them seen only once. The material sequenced was whole blood. The receptor was derived from an adult who was a healthcare worker with PCR-confirmed SARS-CoV-2 infection or an uninfected control (not recorded which). The V and J genes are TRBV27 and TRBJ2-7; 7 nucleotides line up with TRBD2. The CDR3 here is CASSAREASYEQYF. CDR3 sequence (DNA): TGTGCCAGCAGCGCCCGGGAGGCGTCCTACGAGCAGTACTTC.